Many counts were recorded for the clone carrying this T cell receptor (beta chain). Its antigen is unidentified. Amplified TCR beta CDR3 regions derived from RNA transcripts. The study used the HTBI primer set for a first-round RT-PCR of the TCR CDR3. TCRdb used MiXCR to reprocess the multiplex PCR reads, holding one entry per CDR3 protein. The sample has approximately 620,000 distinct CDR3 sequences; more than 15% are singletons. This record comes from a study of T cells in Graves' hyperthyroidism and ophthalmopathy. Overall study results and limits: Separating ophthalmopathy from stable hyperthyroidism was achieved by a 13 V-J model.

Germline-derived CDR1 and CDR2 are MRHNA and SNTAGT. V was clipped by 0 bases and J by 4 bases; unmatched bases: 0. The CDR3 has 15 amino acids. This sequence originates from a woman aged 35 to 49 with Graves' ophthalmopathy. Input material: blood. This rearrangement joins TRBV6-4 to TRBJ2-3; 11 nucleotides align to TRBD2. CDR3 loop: CASSDSSGGADTQYF. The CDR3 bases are TGTGCCAGCAGTGACTCTAGCGGGGGGGCAGATACGCAGTATTTT.